This TCR beta chain stems from a study of T cell responses to AZD1222 COVID-19 vaccine. Study-wide results and limits: Sampling that yielded the repertoires occurred only after the peak T cell response. Nearly half of the spike-specific TCRs reportedly recognize variant regions that carry no mutations. Possibly, clonal diversity was underestimated; donors were largely white British and included more females.

This CDR3 has 15 amino acids. V lost 1 base and J 5 bases, leaving 14 bases between the germline ends. Germline values: CDR1 SGHAT, CDR2 FQNNGV. Concerning this clone: As yet, its antigen is unknown.

This table comes from immunoSEQ multiplex PCR, and its TCRdb copy is limited to in-frame clones, with some not included. This sample yields 110,000 to 150,000 clones, of which roughly nine tenths are seen a single time; about 3.7% belongs to the top ten. Sequenced material: peripheral blood, taken on day 0 of AZD1222 vaccination. The clonotype was recovered from an adult in good health. The chain couples TRBV11-2 to TRBJ2-5, with D perhaps assigned TRBD1 or TRBD2 (6 bases each). CDR3 in amino acids: CASSLVSGAVETQYF. CDR3 in DNA: TGTGCCAGCAGCTTAGTCTCGGGGGCAGTGGAGACCCAGTACTTC.